The 26 T cell receptor beta chains presented below share a single source sample, sequenced in a study of post-analysis software for immune sequencing data. No antigens are known for them. Overall study findings and caveats: Five TRBV segments were significantly more frequent in patients than in controls. TRBV5-6, TRBV5-1 and TRBV20-1 were among these segments.

Researchers reported that TCR beta cDNA libraries carried unique molecular identifiers. TCRdb analysed the PCR reads with MiXCR anew, one entry per CDR3 protein. The sample shows hundreds of thousands of distinct CDR3 sequences, 53% of them seen only once. Sequencing was carried out using blood. The receptors originated from a girl between 10 and 17 years old with multiple sclerosis.

The V gene is TRBV6-5, the J gene TRBJ1-1; D unclear. V gave up 6 bases and J gave up 0 bases, with 17 bases separating them. Germline V gives CDR1 MNHEY, CDR2 SVGAGI. The CDR3 runs 16 residues. CDR3 nucleotides: TGTGCCAGCAGCCGCCCGTCAGGTACCATGAACACTGAAGCTTTCTTT. Translated, it gives CASSRPSGTMNTEAFF.

The CDR3 DNA is TGTGCCAGCAGCTTAGGTATCGGAGCTAGCTCCTACGAGCAGTACTTC. Translating it yields CASSLGIGASSYEQYF. This sequence joins TRBV7-9 and TRBJ2-7; no firm D call. V was pared by 1 base and J by 0 bases, with 13 bases between. The germline gives CDR1 SEHNR, CDR2 FQNEAQ (reference sequence). CDR3 size: 16 residues.

The rearrangement uses TRBV7-3 and TRBJ2-2, with D hard to call. The V end was cut by 1 base, the J end by 4 bases, with 4 bases between. The CDR3 runs to 13 residues. Germline V lookup: CDR1 SGHTA, CDR2 FQGTGA. The CDR3 reads CASSLSSTGELFF. The CDR3 DNA sequence: TGTGCCAGCAGCTTAAGTTCCACCGGGGAGCTGTTTTTT. Using reference TRBV7-3 and TRBJ2-2 for the parts outside the CDR3, the full variable domain is GAGVSQTPSNKVTEKGKYVELRCDPISGHTALYWYRQSLGQGPEFLIYFQGTGAADDSGLPNDRFFAVRPEGSVSTLKIQRTERGDSAVYLCASSLSSTGELFFGEGSRLTVL.

DNA for the CDR3: TGTGCCAGCAGTACAGGACATCAACCATGGGAGCAGTTCTTC. It is translated as CASSTGHQPWEQFF. The chain joins TRBV6-5 to TRBJ2-1; perhaps TRBD1 as D (5 bases). The CDR3 contains 14 residues. Trimming removed 5 bases at V and 10 bases at J, with 18 bases between. CDR1 and CDR2 (germline): MNHEY, SVGAGI.

This chain connects TRBV20-1 to TRBJ1-5; a weak D match, TRBD1 (5 bases). The germline V and J ends were trimmed by 6 bases and 7 bases, with 16 bases remaining between them. This CDR3 contains 13 residues. CDR1 and CDR2 from the germline V gene are DFQATT and SNEGSKA (reference sequence). The CDR3 coding sequence is TGCAGTGCCACCGGGGGGAGAGGGCAGCCCCAGCATTTT. It yields the protein CSATGGRGQPQHF.

V gene TRBV29-1 combines with J gene TRBJ2-1; D might be TRBD1 (5 bases). Germline V gene sequence: CDR1 SQVTM, CDR2 ANQGSEA. The germline V and J ends were trimmed by 4 bases and 2 bases, with 9 bases remaining between them. The CDR3 consists of 13 residues. The CDR3 reads CSVAQGPYNEQFF. DNA for the CDR3: TGCAGCGTTGCGCAGGGTCCCTACAATGAGCAGTTCTTC.

To note about this clonotype: One end of the junction is discordant with germline, which a read error may explain. The V gene is TRBV29-1, the J gene TRBJ2-6; maybe TRBD1 (6 bases). The CDR3 is 15 amino acids. CDR1 and CDR2 from the germline V gene are SQVTM and ANQGSEA. The CDR3 protein is CSARDMESGANVRTF. The CDR3 nucleotides read TGCAGCGCCCGGGACATGGAATCTGGGGCCAACGTCCGGACTTTC.

This chain uses TRBV15 with TRBJ2-1, with TRBD2 identical over 14 bases. This CDR3 spans 21 amino acids. Trimming at V came to 5 bases and at J to 0 bases, leaving 15 bases not matched to a gene. Germline V gives CDR1 LNHNV, CDR2 YYDKDF (reference sequence). CDR3 nucleotides: TGTGCCACCAGCCCCATTCCGGGACTAGCGGGAGTGGAGGGCTCCTACAATGAGCAGTTCTTC. This gives the protein CATSPIPGLAGVEGSYNEQFF.

This chain connects TRBV4-1 to TRBJ2-3, with unresolved D. The CDR3 is 13 amino acids. The ends were cut back, 4 bases at V and 6 bases at J, with 11 bases in the middle. From germline, CDR1 is MGHRA and CDR2 YSYEKL. The CDR3 is CASSPESVDTQYF. The CDR3, as DNA: TGCGCCAGCAGCCCCGAATCGGTGGATACGCAGTATTTT.

This clonotype was counted only a few times. This sequence joins TRBV7-2 and TRBJ2-4, with 13 bases that match TRBD2. The germline V gene has CDR1 SGHTA and CDR2 FQGNSA. V shed 1 base and J 7 bases; nucleotides not matched to a gene: 4. The CDR3 has 16 residues. The CDR3 region has the DNA TGTGCCAGCAGCTTAGAACTAGCGGGGGGGAGTAACATTCAGTACTTC. It is translated as CASSLELAGGSNIQYF. The full variable domain, in which reference TRBV7-2 and TRBJ2-4 provide the parts outside the CDR3, is GAGVSQSPSNKVTEKGKDVELRCDPISGHTALYWYRQSLGQGLEFLIYFQGNSAPDKSGLPSDRFSAERTGGSVSTLTIQRTQQEDSAVYLCASSLELAGGSNIQYFGAGTRLSVL.

As DNA, the CDR3 is TGTGCCAGCAGAAGCAGGGACATGAACACTGAAGCTTTCTTT. This codes for CASRSRDMNTEAFF. The chain employs TRBV12-3 or TRBV12-4 and TRBJ1-1, with a possible D match to TRBD1 (6 bases). Trimming shortened V by 6 bases and J by 0 bases, and 11 bases separated the two germline ends. The CDR3 sequence is 14 residues long.

This rearrangement joins TRBV29-1 to TRBJ2-1, with D maybe TRBD1 (5 bases). The J call may be faulty, since TRBJ2-7 better matches the DNA end. From germline, CDR1 is SQVTM and CDR2 ANQGSEA. This CDR3 comprises 14 residues. CDR3 DNA sequence: TGCAGCGTTGAAGGAACTGGGGCCTACAATGAGCAGTACTTC. It translates to CSVEGTGAYNEQYF.

The CDR3 bases are TGTGCCAGCAGTGTAGAGATAACCGAGACCCAGTACTTC. It translates to CASSVEITETQYF. This chain uses TRBV2 with TRBJ2-5; the D is unclear. Germline CDR1 reads SNHLY; CDR2 reads FYNNEI. The CDR3 has 13 amino acids. Trimming removed 4 bases from V and 5 bases from J, with 11 bases in between.

The chain links TRBV29-1 to TRBJ1-1; 9 bases agree with TRBD1. Germline V gene sequence: CDR1 SQVTM, CDR2 ANQGSEA. The V segment lost 7 bases and the J segment 4 bases; nucleotides outside the gene matches: 7. This CDR3 region has 13 residues. CDR3 amino acids: CSAAGQGGTEAFF. The CDR3 DNA sequence: TGCAGCGCCGCGGGACAGGGAGGCACTGAAGCTTTCTTT.

This clonotype was detected only a few times. The chain couples TRBV20-1 to TRBJ2-3, with no clear D. The CDR3 has 13 amino acids. V was cut by 2 bases and J by 5 bases, with 11 bases left in between. Germline V gene sequence: CDR1 DFQATT, CDR2 SNEGSKA (reference sequence). The CDR3 DNA follows: TGCAGTGCTAGACCCCACTCGGAAGATACGCAGTATTTT. Translation gives CSARPHSEDTQYF.

This clonotype was recorded only once. The chain uses TRBV5-1 and TRBJ2-1, with D possibly matching TRBD2 (5 bases). The V and J ends lost 4 bases and 1 base respectively, with 15 bases between them. The CDR3 sequence is 16 residues long. CDR1 is SGHRS and CDR2 is YFSETQ in the germline V gene. CDR3 nucleotides: TGCGCCAGCAGCACTAGTGGAACCAGGTCCTACAATGAGCAGTTCTTC. Translated, it gives CASSTSGTRSYNEQFF.

The table lists this clonotype with a few counts. The chain links TRBV7-2 to TRBJ2-6; weak D call: TRBD1 (6 bases). The CDR3 has 15 residues. V lost 6 bases and J lost 4, with 13 bases in between. Germline CDR1 SGHTA, CDR2 FQGNSA. In DNA, the CDR3 is TGTGCCAGCAGTAAGACAGGTTCCGGGGCCAACGTCCTGACTTTC. Protein: CASSKTGSGANVLTF.

This clonotype was seen a handful of times. This chain links TRBV7-9 with TRBJ2-1; D may be TRBD2 (5 bases). Trimming stripped 0 bases from V and 5 bases from J, with 20 bases between. The CDR3 has 18 amino acids. Germline V lookup: CDR1 SEHNR, CDR2 FQNEAQ (reference sequence). The CDR3 protein is CASSLAALEYYGNNEQFF. The CDR3 DNA reads as TGTGCCAGCAGCTTAGCGGCCCTAGAGTACTACGGGAACAATGAGCAGTTCTTC.

This clonotype was seen a handful of times. V is TRBV4-2 and J is TRBJ2-3; TRBD2 agrees at 13 bases. Germline V gene sequence: CDR1 LGHNA, CDR2 YNFKEQ. CDR3 length: 19 amino acids. Losses at the gene ends were 6 bases for V and 6 bases for J; bases not matched to a gene: 18. DNA of the CDR3: TGTGCCAGCAGACCGACTCCACTAGCGGGAGGGCCAATTGACGATACGCAGTATTTT. As protein: CASRPTPLAGGPIDDTQYF.

This clonotype was recorded a few times. The rearrangement links TRBV20-1 to TRBJ2-5, with D perhaps matching TRBD1 (5 bases). There are 14 residues in the CDR3. Germline V CDR1 and CDR2: DFQATT, SNEGSKA (reference sequence). Trimming pared 2 bases from V and 0 bases from J, leaving 10 bases between. Here the CDR3 reads CSARLGANQETQYF. As DNA, the CDR3 is TGCAGTGCTAGACTTGGGGCAAACCAAGAGACCCAGTACTTC.

This sequence joins TRBV7-9 and TRBJ2-5, with D unclear. Trimming removed 1 base from V and 4 bases from J, with 10 bases in between. CDR1 and CDR2 (germline): SEHNR, FQNEAQ (reference sequence). CDR3 size: 14 residues. The DNA of the CDR3 is TGTGCCAGCAGCTTAGGTGCGGCGGCAGAGACCCAGTACTTC. This sequence encodes CASSLGAAAETQYF.

The chain couples TRBV4-1 to TRBJ2-7, with a possible D match to TRBD2 (6 bases). The CDR3 sequence is 15 residues long. CDR1 and CDR2 (germline): MGHRA, YSYEKL. V lost 0 bases and J 5 bases, leaving 14 bases between the germline ends. The CDR3 loop is CASSQEGDWSDEQYF. The CDR3 region has the DNA TGCGCCAGCAGCCAAGAGGGGGACTGGAGTGACGAGCAGTACTTC.

V and J are TRBV7-7 and TRBJ2-4; a weak D match, TRBD1 (6 bases). CDR3 length equals 13 residues. With 5 bases removed from V and 13 bases from J, the gap between germline ends came to 18 bases. CDR1 is SSHAT and CDR2 is FNYEAQ in the germline V gene (reference sequence). CDR3 sequence: CASSLQQGNRQYF. The CDR3 DNA is TGTGCCAGCAGCCTACAGCAGGGGAATAGGCAGTACTTC.

This sequence joins TRBV20-1 and TRBJ2-5; 9 positions match TRBD1. Trimming removed 8 bases from V and 2 bases from J; junction bases left unmatched: 3. CDR1 DFQATT and CDR2 SNEGSKA come from the germline V gene (reference sequence). The CDR3 length is 12 residues. The CDR3 sequence: CSRQGGQETQYF. DNA for the CDR3: TGCAGTAGACAGGGGGGACAAGAGACCCAGTACTTC.

The genes are TRBV29-1 and TRBJ2-1; D is unclear. The V gene's germline CDR1 is SQVTM and CDR2 ANQGSEA. The V end was cut by 4 bases, the J end by 10 bases, with 8 bases between. This CDR3 has 10 amino acids. CDR3 sequence: CSVGVLEQFF. CDR3 DNA sequence: TGCAGCGTTGGTGTACTCGAGCAGTTCTTC.

This clonotype was detected only a few times. The chain recombines TRBV5-1 with TRBJ2-7; D is perhaps TRBD1 or TRBD2 (6 bases each). The J call may be faulty, since TRBJ2-5 better matches the DNA end. Germline V lookup: CDR1 SGHRS, CDR2 YFSETQ. This CDR3 contains 15 residues. The CDR3 DNA sequence: TGCGCCAGCAGCTTCGGGGCGGGACAAGTGGAGACCCAGTACTTC. Translation: CASSFGAGQVETQYF.